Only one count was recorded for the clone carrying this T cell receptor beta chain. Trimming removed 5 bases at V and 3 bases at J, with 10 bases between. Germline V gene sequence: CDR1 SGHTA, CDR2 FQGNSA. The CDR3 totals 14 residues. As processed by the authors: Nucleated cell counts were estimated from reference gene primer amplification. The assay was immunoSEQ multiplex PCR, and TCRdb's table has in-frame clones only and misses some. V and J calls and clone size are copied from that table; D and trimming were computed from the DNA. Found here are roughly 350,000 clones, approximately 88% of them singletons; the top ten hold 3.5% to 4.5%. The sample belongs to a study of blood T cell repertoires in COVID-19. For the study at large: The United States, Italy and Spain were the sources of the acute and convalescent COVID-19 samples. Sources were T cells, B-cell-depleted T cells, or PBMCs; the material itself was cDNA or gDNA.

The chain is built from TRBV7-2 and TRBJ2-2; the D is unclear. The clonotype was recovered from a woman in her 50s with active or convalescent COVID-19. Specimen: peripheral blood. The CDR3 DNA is TGTGCCAGCAGCGTACAATCACACACCGGGGAGCTGTTTTTT. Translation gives CASSVQSHTGELFF.